The 10 T cell receptor beta chains in this list originate from one sample, sequenced in a study of memory CD4+ T cells and cytomegalovirus serostatus. TCRdb's table, derived via immunoSEQ multiplex PCR, lists solely in-frame clones and lacks some. Seen here are about 92,000 clones, about four fifths observed once, and the top ten hold 3.6%. The sort gate was single viable CD3+CD4+CD8-CD45RO+ cells for memory CD4+ T cells. The sequencing input was memory CD4+ T cells from blood. All receptors derive from an adult in good health and CMV-seropositive.

The chain couples TRBV2 to TRBJ1-5; D is unresolved. Trimming took 5 bases from V and 2 from J, leaving 10 bases between them. The CDR3 runs to 14 residues. Germline CDR1 and CDR2: SNHLY and FYNNEI. For the CDR3, the DNA is TGTGCCAGCAGTTGGAATGTGGGCAATCAGCCCCAGCATTTT. It translates to CASSWNVGNQPQHF.

V gene TRBV27 combines with J gene TRBJ1-2, with 7 positions matching TRBD1. The CDR3 extends over 13 amino acids. From germline, CDR1 is MNHEY and CDR2 SMNVEV (reference sequence). V lost 5 bases, J lost 3 bases, and 3 bases stayed unmatched. CDR3 sequence (DNA): TGTGCCAGCAGTCTCACAGGGGACTATGGCTACACCTTC. It translates to CASSLTGDYGYTF.

This clone was counted between two and nine times. The genes are TRBV2 and TRBJ2-4; D is possibly TRBD1 (5 bases). The CDR3 is 13 residues long. Between the trimmed V and J ends, which lost 5 bases and 4 bases, there was a span of 9 bases. The germline CDR1 and CDR2 sequences are SNHLY and FYNNEI. CDR3 region: CASSPDSKNIQYF. In DNA, the CDR3 is TGTGCCAGCAGTCCCGACAGTAAAAACATTCAGTACTTC.

The J gene is TRBJ2-1, the V gene TRBV6-5, with 8 bases that match TRBD1. The CDR3 is made up of 14 amino acids. The J segment lost 7 bases and the V segment lost 5 bases, leaving 7 bases of the junction unmatched. Germline assignment: CDR1 MNHEY and CDR2 SVGAGI. CDR3 sequence: CASSKGQGTNEQFF. In nucleotides, the CDR3 is TGTGCCAGCAGTAAAGGACAGGGAACGAATGAGCAGTTCTTC.

V is TRBV7-2 and J is TRBJ1-1; D remains unclear. This CDR3 comprises 13 residues. The V gene lost 1 base and the J gene lost 8 bases, with 11 bases spanning the gap. The germline CDR1 and CDR2 sequences are SGHTA and FQGNSA. CDR3 residues: CASSLEGGREAFF. CDR3 sequence (DNA): TGTGCCAGCAGCTTAGAAGGCGGGCGAGAAGCTTTCTTT.

The chain recombines TRBV30 with TRBJ2-2; the D is unclear. The V end lost 5 bases, the J end lost 1 base, and 5 bases lay between the germline ends. CDR3 length equals 12 residues. Germline V gives CDR1 GTSNPN, CDR2 SVGIG (reference sequence). CDR3 nucleotides: TGTGCCTGGTCCAGGAACACCGGGGAGCTGTTTTTT. This gives the protein CAWSRNTGELFF.

The chain carries TRBV7-2 and TRBJ2-3; no reliable D call. Germline V lookup: CDR1 SGHTA, CDR2 FQGNSA. Trimming left V 6 bases short and J 6 bases short, with 16 bases between. The CDR3 spans 14 residues. The CDR3 protein is CASRVGVDGDTQYF. In DNA, the CDR3 is TGTGCCAGCAGGGTCGGAGTCGATGGGGATACGCAGTATTTT.

The CDR3 protein is CASSSQTNTEAFF. The CDR3 coding sequence is TGCGCCAGCAGCTCTCAGACCAACACTGAAGCTTTCTTT. The chain links TRBV5-1 to TRBJ1-1; D unresolved. Germline lookup yields CDR1 SGHRS and CDR2 YFSETQ. The CDR3 loop spans 13 amino acids. V lost 3 bases, J lost 2 bases, and 8 bases lay in between.

This chain links TRBV19 with TRBJ2-7; the D gene is possibly TRBD2 (5 bases). The V and J ends lost 4 bases and 7 bases respectively, with 11 bases between them. The germline V gene encodes CDR1 LNHDA and CDR2 SQIVND (reference sequence). The CDR3 is 12 residues long. The chain's CDR3 is CASSTPGGEQYF. In DNA form, the CDR3 reads TGTGCCAGTAGTACTCCCGGCGGGGAGCAGTACTTC.

This chain links TRBV5-4 with TRBJ1-2; weak D call: TRBD1 (6 bases). This CDR3 spans 14 amino acids. Germline CDR1 is SGHNT and CDR2 is YYREEE (reference sequence). Between the trimmed V and J ends, which lost 3 bases and 2 bases, there was a span of 11 bases. CDR3 loop: CASSWTELNYGYTF. The CDR3 coding sequence is TGTGCCAGCAGCTGGACAGAGCTAAACTATGGCTACACCTTC.